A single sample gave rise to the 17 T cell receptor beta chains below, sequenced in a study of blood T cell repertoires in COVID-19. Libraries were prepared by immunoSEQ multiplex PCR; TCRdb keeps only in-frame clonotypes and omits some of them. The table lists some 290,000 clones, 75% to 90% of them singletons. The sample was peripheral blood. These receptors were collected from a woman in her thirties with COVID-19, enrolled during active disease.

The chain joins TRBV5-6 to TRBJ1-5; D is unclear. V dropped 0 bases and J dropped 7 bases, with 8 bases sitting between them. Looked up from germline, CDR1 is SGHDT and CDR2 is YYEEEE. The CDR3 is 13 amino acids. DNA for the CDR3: TGTGCCAGCAGCTTGGCGGGGAGGCAGCCCCAGCATTTT. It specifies CASSLAGRQPQHF.

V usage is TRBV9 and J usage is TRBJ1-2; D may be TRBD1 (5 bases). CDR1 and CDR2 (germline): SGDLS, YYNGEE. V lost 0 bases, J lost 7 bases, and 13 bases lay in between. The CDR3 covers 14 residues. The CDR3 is CASSVATGNGGYTF. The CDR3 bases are TGTGCCAGCAGCGTAGCTACAGGCAACGGTGGCTACACCTTC.

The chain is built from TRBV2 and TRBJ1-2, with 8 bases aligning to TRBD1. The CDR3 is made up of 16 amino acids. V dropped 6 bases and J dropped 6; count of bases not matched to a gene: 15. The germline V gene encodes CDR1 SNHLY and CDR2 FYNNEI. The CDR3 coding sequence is TGTGCCAGCAGCCAAGCCTCGCGGCAGGGGGCGAATGGCTACACCTTC. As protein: CASSQASRQGANGYTF.

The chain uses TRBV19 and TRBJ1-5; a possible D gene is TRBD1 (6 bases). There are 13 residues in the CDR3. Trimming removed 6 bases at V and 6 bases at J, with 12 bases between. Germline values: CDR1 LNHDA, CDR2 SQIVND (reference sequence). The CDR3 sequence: CASRTNRAQPQHF. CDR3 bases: TGTGCCAGTAGGACTAACAGGGCTCAGCCCCAGCATTTT. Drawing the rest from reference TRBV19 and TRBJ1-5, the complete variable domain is DGGITQSPKYLFRKEGQNVTLSCEQNLNHDAMYWYRQDPGQGLRLIYYSQIVNDFQKGDIAEGYSVSREKKESFPLTVTSAQKNPTAFYLCASRTNRAQPQHFGDGTRLSIL.

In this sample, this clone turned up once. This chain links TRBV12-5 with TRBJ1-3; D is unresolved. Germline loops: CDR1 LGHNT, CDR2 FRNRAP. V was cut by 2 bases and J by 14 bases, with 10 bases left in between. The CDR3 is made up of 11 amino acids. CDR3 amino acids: CASGLMELLYF. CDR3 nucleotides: TGTGCTAGTGGTTTGATGGAGCTTTTATATTTT.

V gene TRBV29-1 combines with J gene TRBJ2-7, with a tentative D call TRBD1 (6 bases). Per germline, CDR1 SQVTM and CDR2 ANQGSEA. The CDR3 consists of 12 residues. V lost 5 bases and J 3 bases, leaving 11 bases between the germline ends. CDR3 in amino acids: CSVKGDFYEQYF. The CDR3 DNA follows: TGCAGCGTTAAGGGGGATTTCTACGAGCAGTACTTC.

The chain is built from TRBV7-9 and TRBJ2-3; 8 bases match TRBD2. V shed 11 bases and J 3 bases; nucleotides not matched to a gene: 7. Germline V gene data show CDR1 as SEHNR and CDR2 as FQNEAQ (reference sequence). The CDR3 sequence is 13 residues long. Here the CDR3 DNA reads TGTGCCGGACGGACTAGCCGTACAGATACGCAGTATTTT. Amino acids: CAGRTSRTDTQYF.

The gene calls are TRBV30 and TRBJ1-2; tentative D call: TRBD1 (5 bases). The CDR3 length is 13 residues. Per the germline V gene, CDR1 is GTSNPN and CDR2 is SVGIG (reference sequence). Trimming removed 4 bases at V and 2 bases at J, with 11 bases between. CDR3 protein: CAWIINRNYGYTF. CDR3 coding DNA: TGTGCCTGGATTATAAACAGGAACTATGGCTACACCTTC.

The CDR3, as DNA: TGTGCCAGCAGTGATGGAGTGGTAGTAGGGGGATGGGGCTACACCTTC. Translating gives CASSDGVVVGGWGYTF. The chain employs TRBV5-4 and TRBJ1-2, with TRBD1 as a possible D gene (6 bases). The V and J ends lost 5 bases and 8 bases respectively, with 25 bases between them. This CDR3 has 16 residues. CDR1 is SGHNT, CDR2 YYREEE, per germline (reference sequence).

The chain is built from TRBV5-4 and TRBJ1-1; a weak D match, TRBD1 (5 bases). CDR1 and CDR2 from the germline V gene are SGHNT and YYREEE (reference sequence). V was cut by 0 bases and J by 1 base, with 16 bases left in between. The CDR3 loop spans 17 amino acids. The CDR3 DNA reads TGTGCCAGCAGCTTGGGATCCCCCGGACACCAGAACACTGAAGCTTTCTTT. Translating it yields CASSLGSPGHQNTEAFF.

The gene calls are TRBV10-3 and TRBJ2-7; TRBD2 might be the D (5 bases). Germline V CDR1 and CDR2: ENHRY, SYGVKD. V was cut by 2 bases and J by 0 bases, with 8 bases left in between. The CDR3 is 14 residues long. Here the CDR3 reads CAISEDYLSYEQYF. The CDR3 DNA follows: TGTGCCATCAGTGAGGACTACCTCTCCTACGAGCAGTACTTC.

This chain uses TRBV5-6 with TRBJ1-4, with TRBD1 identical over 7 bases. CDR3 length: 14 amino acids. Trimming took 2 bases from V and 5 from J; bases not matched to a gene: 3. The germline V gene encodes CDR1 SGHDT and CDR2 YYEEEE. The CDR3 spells CASSFGTANEKLFF. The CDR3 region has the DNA TGTGCCAGCAGCTTCGGGACAGCGAATGAAAAACTGTTTTTT.

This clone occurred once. The CDR3 loop reads CASSGPSGIPNEQYF. The CDR3 region has the DNA TGTGCCAGCAGTGGTCCTAGCGGGATCCCCAACGAGCAGTACTTC. V and J are TRBV2 and TRBJ2-7; the match to TRBD2 covers 9 bases. The CDR3 covers 15 residues. The V segment lost 4 bases and the J segment 5 bases; nucleotides outside the gene matches: 9. Per the germline V gene, CDR1 is SNHLY and CDR2 is FYNNEI.

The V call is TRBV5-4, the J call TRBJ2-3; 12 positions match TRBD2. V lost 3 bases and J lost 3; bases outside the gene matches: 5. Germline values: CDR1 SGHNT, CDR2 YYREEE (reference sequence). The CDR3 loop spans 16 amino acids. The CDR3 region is CASSSVGLAGTDTQYF. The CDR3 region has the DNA TGTGCCAGCAGCTCGGTTGGACTAGCGGGAACAGATACGCAGTATTTT.

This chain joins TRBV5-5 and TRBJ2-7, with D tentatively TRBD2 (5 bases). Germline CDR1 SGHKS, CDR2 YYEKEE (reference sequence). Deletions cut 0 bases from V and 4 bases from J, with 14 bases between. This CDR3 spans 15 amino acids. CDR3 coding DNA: TGTGCCAGCAGCTTGGTGTCGGGGTTGGCGTACGAGCAGTACTTC. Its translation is CASSLVSGLAYEQYF. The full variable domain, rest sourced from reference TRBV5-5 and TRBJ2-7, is DAGVTQSPTHLIKTRGQQVTLRCSPISGHKSVSWYQQVLGQGPQFIFQYYEKEERGRGNFPDRFSARQFPNYSSELNVNALLLGDSALYLCASSLVSGLAYEQYFGPGTRLTVT.

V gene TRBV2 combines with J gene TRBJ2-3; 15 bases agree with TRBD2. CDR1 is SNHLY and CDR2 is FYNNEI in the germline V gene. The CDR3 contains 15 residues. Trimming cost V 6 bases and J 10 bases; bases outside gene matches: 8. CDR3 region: CASRPGLAGGPSQYF. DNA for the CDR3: TGTGCCAGCAGGCCCGGACTAGCGGGAGGGCCTTCGCAGTATTTT.

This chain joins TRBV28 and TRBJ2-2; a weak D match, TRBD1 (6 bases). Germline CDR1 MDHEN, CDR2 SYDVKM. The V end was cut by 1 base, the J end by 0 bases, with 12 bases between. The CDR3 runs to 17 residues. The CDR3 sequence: CASSLFQGITNTGELFF. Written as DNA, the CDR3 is TGTGCCAGCAGTTTATTCCAGGGGATAACGAACACCGGGGAGCTGTTTTTT.